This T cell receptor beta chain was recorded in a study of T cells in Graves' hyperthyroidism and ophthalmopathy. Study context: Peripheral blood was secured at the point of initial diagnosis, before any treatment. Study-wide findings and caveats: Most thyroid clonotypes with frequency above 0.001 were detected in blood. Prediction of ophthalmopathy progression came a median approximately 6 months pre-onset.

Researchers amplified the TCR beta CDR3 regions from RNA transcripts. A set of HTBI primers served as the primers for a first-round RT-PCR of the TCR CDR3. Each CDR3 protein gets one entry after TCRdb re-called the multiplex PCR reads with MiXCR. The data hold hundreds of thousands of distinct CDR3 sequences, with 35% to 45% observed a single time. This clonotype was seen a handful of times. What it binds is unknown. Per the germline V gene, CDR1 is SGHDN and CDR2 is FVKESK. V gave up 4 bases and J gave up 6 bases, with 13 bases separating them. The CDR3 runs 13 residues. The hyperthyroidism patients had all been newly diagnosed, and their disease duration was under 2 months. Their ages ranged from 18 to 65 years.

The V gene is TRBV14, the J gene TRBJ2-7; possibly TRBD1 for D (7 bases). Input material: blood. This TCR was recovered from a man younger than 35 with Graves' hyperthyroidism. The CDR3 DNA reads TGTGCCAGCAGCCCGACGCAGGGGGGCGAGCAGTACTTC. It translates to CASSPTQGGEQYF.